This entry concerns a single T cell receptor (beta chain). This sample was included in a study of CD8 T cells in Susac syndrome. In the study overall: Five or six sequenced Susac syndrome patients had clinically active disease, while fewer than ten were in remission.

The CDR3 extends over 13 amino acids. Germline V gene sequence: CDR1 DFQATT, CDR2 SNEGSKA (reference sequence). An input of about 0.45 to 1 ug of RNA was subjected to reverse transcription using random hexamers. immunoSEQ multiplex PCR amplified TCR beta CDR3 across 54 Vbeta, 13 Jbeta. Using its own MiXCR run on the immunoSEQ multiplex PCR reads, TCRdb lists one record per CDR3 protein. The table lists 150,000 to 190,000 distinct CDR3 sequences, about 95% of them singletons. The TCR was taken from a human donor with Susac syndrome. The chain recombines TRBV20-1 with TRBJ2-3, with 11 bases matching TRBD2. The sequenced material came from CD4+ T cells from PBMCs. CDR3 protein: CTPSGGLADTQYF. The CDR3 region has the DNA TGCACACCTAGCGGGGGGTTGGCAGATACGCAGTATTTT.